These T cell receptor beta chains were read from a single sample in a study of T cells after yellow fever vaccination. MiXCR, run by TCRdb on the 5' RACE reads, gives a single entry per CDR3 protein. Seen here are hundreds of thousands of distinct CDR3 sequences, about 3.5% observed once, and the top ten hold about 20%. The sequencing here drew on PBMCs, taken on the day of the yellow fever booster vaccination. Receptor source: a man aged 18 to 30 who received the YFV17D yellow fever vaccine. Both conserved end residues are part of each CDR3. The D gene is left open where the match is weak. Clone size is not always given. Where it is, it says once, few, many or a class for expanded clones.

d_call,j_call,clone_size,v_call,cdr3_nt,cdr3_aa
TRBD1,TRBJ2-1,NA,TRBV4-2,TGTGCCAGCAGCCCCGGACAGGGGATAGAGGAGTTCTTC,CASSPGQGIEEFF
NA,TRBJ1-1,NA,TRBV7-6,TGTGCCAGCAGCCATGGAGCAATCGCCGAAGCTTTCTTT,CASSHGAIAEAFF
TRBD1,TRBJ2-2,many,TRBV27,TGTGCCAGCAGTTTAAGAAGGGGGCCGACCGGGGAGCTGTTTTTT,CASSLRRGPTGELFF
NA,TRBJ1-1,NA,TRBV4-1,TGCGCCTCCTCAGGGATCCTAAGGGCGACTGAAGCTTTCTTT,CASSGILRATEAFF
NA,TRBJ2-1,many,TRBV23-1,TGCGCCAGCAGTCGGTCGTGCTTCCAGGGTTGGGGTCGGAATGAGCAGTTCTTC,CASSRSCFQGWGRNEQFF
NA,TRBJ2-3,many,TRBV7-9,TGTGCCCAAGATCCAGGGTTGGGAGATACGCAGTATTTT,CAQDPGLGDTQYF
TRBD1,TRBJ1-1,few,TRBV5-1,TGCGCCAGCAGCTCTCAACAGGGGGGGAACACTGAAGCTTTCTTT,CASSSQQGGNTEAFF
NA,TRBJ2-6,many,TRBV14,TGTGCGGTCGGTATAGCTGGGGCCAACGTCCTGACTTTC,CAVGIAGANVLTF
TRBD2,TRBJ2-1,few,TRBV4-3,TGCGCCAGCAGCCAAGAACTAGCGGGCTACAATGAGCAGTTCTTC,CASSQELAGYNEQFF
TRBD1,TRBJ1-1,many,TRBV28,TGTGCCAGCCGGACAGGGGCGGCGGAAGCTTTCTTT,CASRTGAAEAFF
TRBD1,TRBJ2-1,many,TRBV5-8,TGTGCCAGCAGCTTTGGGACAGGGAACAATGAGCAGTTCTTC,CASSFGTGNNEQFF
TRBD1,TRBJ2-1,many,TRBV12-3/TRBV12-4,TGTGCCAGCCGACAGGGTACCTACAATGAGCAGTTCTTC,CASRQGTYNEQFF
TRBD1,TRBJ2-1,many,TRBV6-1,TGTGCCAGCAGCGAATATAGTACTAGGGGACAGGGGGCCCCTTGGGTGCAGTTCTTC,CASSEYSTRGQGAPWVQFF
TRBD1,TRBJ1-5,few,TRBV10-3,TGTGCCATCAGTGAGTCGTCTGACAGGGATCAGCCCCAGCATTTT,CAISESSDRDQPQHF
NA,TRBJ2-2,many,TRBV9,TGTGCCAGCAGCGTAGCTACGAGGGCTATGGTCGGGGAGCTGTTTTTT,CASSVATRAMVGELFF
TRBD1,TRBJ2-1,few,TRBV7-3,TGTGCCAGCAGCCCTAGGACAGGGGGCTACAATGAGCAGTTCTTC,CASSPRTGGYNEQFF